The rows below give T cell receptor beta chains drawn from one sample of a study of beta chain features in type 1 diabetes. Assay: immunoSEQ multiplex PCR; the TCRdb copy retains only in-frame clones and omits some. The table has about 220,000 clones, about 11% seen once. The specimen was central memory CD4+ T cells from blood. The origin of the receptors is a young man in good health. CDR3s include the opening cysteine and the closing phenylalanine or tryptophan. The D gene is left open where the match is weak. Expanded clones are given a class, and other clones once, few, many or no size at all.

J	V	size	D	CDR3	DNA
TRBJ1-5	TRBV9	few	TRBD1	CASSDDRGLVPEQPQHF	TGTGCCAGCAGCGATGACAGGGGGCTAGTCCCGGAACAGCCCCAGCATTTT
TRBJ2-4	TRBV27	many	-	CASSFRGGLQYF	TGTGCCAGCAGTTTCAGGGGAGGGCTTCAGTACTTC
TRBJ2-7	TRBV5-4	few	TRBD1	CASSPMGQSYEQYF	TGTGCCAGCAGCCCGATGGGACAGAGCTACGAGCAGTACTTC
TRBJ2-7	TRBV27	-	TRBD2	CASSLTTSADAYEQYF	TGTGCCAGCAGTCTTACCACTAGCGCCGATGCCTACGAGCAGTACTTC
TRBJ2-1	TRBV5-4	-	-	CASSLNPYNEQFF	TGTGCCAGCAGCTTGAACCCCTACAATGAGCAGTTCTTC
TRBJ2-7	TRBV5-1	-	-	CASSTQTGSSYEQYF	TGCGCCAGCAGCACACAGACGGGGAGCTCCTACGAGCAGTACTTC
TRBJ2-7	TRBV29-1	-	-	CSVEDRAYEQYF	TGCAGCGTTGAAGACAGAGCCTACGAGCAGTACTTC
TRBJ1-2	TRBV4-3	-	-	CASSQESGRYNGYTF	TGCGCCAGCAGCCAAGAGTCAGGGAGGTACAATGGCTACACCTTC
TRBJ2-3	TRBV4-2	many	-	CASSQGTSADTQYF	TGTGCCAGCAGCCAAGGTACCAGCGCAGATACGCAGTATTTT
TRBJ1-2	TRBV30	-	TRBD1	CAWSVKRQGAGGYTF	TGTGCCTGGAGTGTAAAGCGACAGGGGGCTGGCGGCTACACCTTC
TRBJ2-1	TRBV21-1	many	-	CASSGTGENEQFF	TGTGCCAGCAGCGGGACAGGGGAGAATGAGCAGTTCTTC
TRBJ2-7	TRBV5-4	few	TRBD2	CASSLASGLASYEQYF	TGTGCCAGCAGCTTGGCCTCCGGACTAGCCAGCTACGAGCAGTACTTC
TRBJ2-1	TRBV18	-	-	CASSPFPTRAYNEQFF	TGTGCCAGCTCACCATTCCCCACGAGGGCCTACAATGAGCAGTTCTTC
TRBJ1-4	TRBV15	few	-	CATSRVRVLNEKLFF	TGTGCCACCAGCAGAGTTCGGGTGCTGAATGAAAAACTGTTTTTT
TRBJ2-7	TRBV7-8	few	-	CASSLQPPSYEQYF	TGTGCCAGCAGCTTACAGCCCCCATCCTACGAGCAGTACTTC
TRBJ2-3	TRBV19	few	TRBD2	CASSHRVLAVSTDTQYF	TGTGCCAGTAGTCACAGAGTCCTAGCGGTTAGCACAGATACGCAGTATTTT
TRBJ1-1	TRBV6-1	few	-	CASEAEAGTEAFF	TGTGCCAGCGAGGCGGAAGCGGGCACTGAAGCTTTCTTT
TRBJ1-3	TRBV4-3	-	TRBD1	CASSQTTGQYSGNTIYF	TGCGCCAGCAGCCAAACTACGGGACAGTACTCTGGAAACACCATATATTTT
TRBJ2-1	TRBV4-2	many	TRBD2	CASSQLSPGTSGTLSRFF	TGTGCCAGCAGCCAATTGTCTCCCGGGACTAGCGGGACCCTTTCGCGGTTCTTC
TRBJ2-7	TRBV6-6	-	-	CASSYTLGGFYEQYF	TGTGCCAGCAGTTACACGCTCGGGGGCTTCTACGAGCAGTACTTC
TRBJ2-7	TRBV9	many	TRBD2	CASSPGGLAGTYEQYF	TGTGCCAGCAGCCCCGGAGGACTAGCGGGGACCTACGAGCAGTACTTC
TRBJ1-2	TRBV5-4	-	-	CASSPGGATPGGYTF	TGTGCCAGCAGCCCCGGGGGTGCGACACCGGGAGGCTACACCTTC
TRBJ2-2	TRBV7-3	many	TRBD1	CASSAQTGVGTGELFF	TGTGCCAGCAGCGCCCAGACAGGGGTCGGCACCGGGGAGCTGTTTTTT
TRBJ2-1	TRBV4-3	many	-	CASSQDTTYNEQFF	TGCGCCAGCAGCCAAGATACGACCTACAATGAGCAGTTCTTC
TRBJ2-7	TRBV18	few	-	CASSLYSQGNGYEQYF	TGTGCCAGCTCACTCTATTCACAGGGCAACGGCTACGAGCAGTACTTC
TRBJ2-1	TRBV7-9	few	-	CASRLVTGNEQFF	TGTGCCAGCAGACTAGTGACGGGGAATGAGCAGTTCTTC
TRBJ1-5	TRBV7-2	-	-	CASSLVVGGRNQPQHF	TGTGCCAGCAGCTTAGTAGTCGGCGGGCGGAATCAGCCCCAGCATTTT
TRBJ1-1	TRBV25-1	few	-	CASSAGRVWGDTEAFF	TGTGCCAGCAGTGCGGGGAGGGTGTGGGGGGACACTGAAGCTTTCTTT
TRBJ1-4	TRBV27	-	-	CASRLRGVGELFF	TGTGCCAGCAGGCTTAGGGGGGTTGGGGAACTGTTTTTT
TRBJ2-1	TRBV11-1	many	TRBD1	CASSSTVSRGLDEQFF	TGTGCCAGCAGCTCAACGGTGTCAAGGGGGCTCGATGAGCAGTTCTTC
TRBJ1-4	TRBV2	-	-	CASSEGPSATNEKLFF	TGTGCCAGCAGTGAAGGACCAAGTGCAACTAATGAAAAACTGTTTTTT
TRBJ2-3	TRBV25-1	-	-	CASSAPSGTPDTQYF	TGTGCCAGCAGTGCCCCCTCTGGTACCCCAGATACGCAGTATTTT
TRBJ1-5	TRBV5-1	few	-	CASSLAGQGGQPQHF	TGCGCCAGCAGCTTGGCGGGCCAGGGCGGGCAGCCCCAGCATTTT
TRBJ2-3	TRBV30	-	-	CAWRDLGSGTDTQYF	TGTGCCTGGAGGGACCTGGGGTCGGGCACAGATACGCAGTATTTT
TRBJ2-3	TRBV7-8	few	TRBD2	CASSLGLLAGGETDTQYF	TGTGCCAGCAGCTTAGGCCTCCTAGCGGGAGGGGAGACAGATACGCAGTATTTT
TRBJ2-3	TRBV5-6	-	-	CASSLDEADTQYF	TGTGCCAGCAGCTTGGACGAGGCGGATACGCAGTATTTT
TRBJ2-1	TRBV19	few	-	CASRLRTKGNEQFF	TGTGCCAGTAGACTCCGTACTAAGGGCAATGAGCAGTTCTTC
TRBJ2-5	TRBV9	few	TRBD1	CASSVWTGGAETQYF	TGTGCCAGCAGCGTATGGACAGGGGGGGCGGAGACCCAGTACTTC
TRBJ1-2	TRBV30	-	-	CAWSVRQNYGYTF	TGTGCCTGGAGTGTACGACAGAACTATGGCTACACCTTC
TRBJ2-3	TRBV9	-	-	CASSVGPGVGSDTQYF	TGTGCCAGCAGCGTAGGACCGGGAGTGGGCTCAGATACGCAGTATTTT
TRBJ1-2	TRBV29-1	few	-	CSVEQNYGYTF	TGCAGCGTTGAACAGAACTATGGCTACACCTTC
TRBJ2-7	TRBV27	few	-	CASSLSRQSYEQYF	TGTGCCAGCAGTTTATCAAGACAGTCCTACGAGCAGTACTTC
TRBJ2-3	TRBV5-4	few	-	CASSLEAGSTDTQYF	TGTGCCAGCAGCTTGGAGGCCGGGAGCACAGATACGCAGTATTTT
TRBJ2-3	TRBV11-2	few	TRBD1	CASSLGGQGASFTDTQYF	TGTGCCAGCAGCTTAGGTGGACAGGGGGCTTCGTTCACAGATACGCAGTATTTT
TRBJ2-3	TRBV5-1	once	-	CASSSWTGTDTQYF	TGCGCCAGCAGCTCTTGGACAGGCACAGATACGCAGTATTTT
TRBJ2-3	TRBV6-5	few	TRBD1	CASSSGQGADTQYF	TGTGCCAGCAGTTCGGGACAGGGAGCAGATACGCAGTATTTT
TRBJ2-7	TRBV7-8	-	TRBD1	CASSDTGTGWEQYF	TGTGCCAGCAGCGACACCGGGACAGGGTGGGAGCAGTACTTC
TRBJ2-2	TRBV30	-	TRBD1	CAWGQGFTGELFF	TGTGCCTGGGGACAGGGATTCACCGGGGAGCTGTTTTTT
TRBJ2-7	TRBV7-8	few	-	CASSLAANDGYEQYF	TGTGCCAGCAGCTTAGCGGCAAACGACGGCTACGAGCAGTACTTC
TRBJ1-2	TRBV6-1	few	-	CASSETPGRISYGYTF	TGTGCCAGCAGTGAGACCCCGGGACGGATTTCCTATGGCTACACCTTC
TRBJ2-2	TRBV2	few	TRBD2	CASTQRTSGSGELFF	TGTGCCAGCACTCAGAGGACTAGCGGGAGCGGGGAGCTGTTTTTT
TRBJ1-1	TRBV7-9	-	-	CASSLRLTNQNEAFF	TGTGCCAGCAGCCTCCGACTGACGAACCAGAATGAAGCTTTCTTT
TRBJ2-7	TRBV5-4	few	-	CASSLGHEQYF	TGTGCCAGCAGCTTGGGCCACGAGCAGTACTTC